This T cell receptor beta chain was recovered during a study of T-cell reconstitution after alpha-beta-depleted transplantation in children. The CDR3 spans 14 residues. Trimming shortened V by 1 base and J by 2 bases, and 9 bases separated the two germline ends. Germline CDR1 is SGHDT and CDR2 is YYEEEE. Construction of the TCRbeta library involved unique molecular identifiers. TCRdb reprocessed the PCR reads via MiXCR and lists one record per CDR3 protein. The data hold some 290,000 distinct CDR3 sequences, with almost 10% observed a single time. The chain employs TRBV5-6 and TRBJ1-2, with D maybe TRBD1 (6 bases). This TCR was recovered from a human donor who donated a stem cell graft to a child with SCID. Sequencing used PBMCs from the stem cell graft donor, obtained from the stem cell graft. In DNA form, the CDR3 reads TGTGCCAGCAGCTTGCAGGGGTTAAACTATGGCTACACCTTC. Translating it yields CASSLQGLNYGYTF. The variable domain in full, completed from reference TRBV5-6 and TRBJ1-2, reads DAGVTQSPTHLIKTRGQQVTLRCSPKSGHDTVSWYQQALGQGPQFIFQYYEEEERQRGNFPDRFSGHQFPNYSSELNVNALLLGDSALYLCASSLQGLNYGYTFGSGTRLTVV.